This T cell receptor beta chain came from a study of CXCR3-negative and CXCR3-positive naive CD8 T cells. The TRB cDNA libraries were prepared by 5' RACE with UMI labels. TCRdb reprocessed the 5' RACE reads, with one entry per CDR3 protein and no DNA. Recorded for this sample: 70,000 to 100,000 distinct CDR3 sequences. The sorting of each CD8+ T cell subset was done in triplicate, at approximately 310,000 cells each. Broader study findings: CXCR3-positive naive cells had more hydrophobic TRB CDR3s than CXCR3-negative naive cells. The TRBV-TRBJ usage of naive CXCR3-negative and CXCR3-positive cells was similar, but that of memory cells differed. Cryopreserved cells showed partially decreased CXCR3 expression, and most assays used fresh PBMCs.

The CDR3 spans 14 residues. Germline assignment: CDR1 SGHRS and CDR2 YFSETQ. Points on this clonotype: The antigen is unknown.

The V gene is TRBV5-1, the J gene TRBJ2-7; as DNA is missing, the TRBD2 call by TCRdb cannot be tested. Source material: naive CXCR3- CD8+ T cells from blood. Subset indicated: CD45RO-CCR7+CD27+CD95- naive CD8+ T cells lacking CXCR3 (TNR3-). The origin of this receptor is a human donor in good health. Some clones in this sample may be carry-over from other donors' samples. CDR3 sequence reads: CASSLSGTPYEQYF.